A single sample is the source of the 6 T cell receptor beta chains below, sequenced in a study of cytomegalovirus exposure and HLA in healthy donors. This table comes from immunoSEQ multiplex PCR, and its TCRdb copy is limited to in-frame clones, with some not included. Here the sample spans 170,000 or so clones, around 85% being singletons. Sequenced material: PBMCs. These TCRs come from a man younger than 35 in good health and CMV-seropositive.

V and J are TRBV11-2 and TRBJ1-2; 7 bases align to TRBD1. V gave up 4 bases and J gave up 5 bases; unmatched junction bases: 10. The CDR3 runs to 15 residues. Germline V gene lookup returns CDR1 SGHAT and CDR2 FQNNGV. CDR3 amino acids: CASSSQGGVGYGYTF. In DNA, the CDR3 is TGTGCCAGCAGCTCCCAGGGGGGCGTTGGGTATGGCTACACCTTC.

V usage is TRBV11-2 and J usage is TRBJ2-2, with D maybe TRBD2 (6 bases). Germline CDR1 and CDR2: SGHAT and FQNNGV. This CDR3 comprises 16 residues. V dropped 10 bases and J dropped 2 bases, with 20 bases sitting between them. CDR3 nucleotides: TGTGCCACTCCGATGCCGGGACTCTCCAACACCGGGGAGCTGTTTTTT. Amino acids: CATPMPGLSNTGELFF.

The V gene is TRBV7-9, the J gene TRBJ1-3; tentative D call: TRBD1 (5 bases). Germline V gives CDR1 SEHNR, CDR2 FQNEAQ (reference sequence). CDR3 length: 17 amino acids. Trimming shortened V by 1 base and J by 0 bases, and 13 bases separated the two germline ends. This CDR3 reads CASSLVAGLPSGNTIYF. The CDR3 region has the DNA TGTGCCAGCAGCTTAGTGGCAGGGCTTCCCTCTGGAAACACCATATATTTT.

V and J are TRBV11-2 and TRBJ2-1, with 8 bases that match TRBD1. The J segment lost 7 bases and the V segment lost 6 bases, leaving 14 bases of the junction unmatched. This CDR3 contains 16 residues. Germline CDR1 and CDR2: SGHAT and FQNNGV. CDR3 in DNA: TGTGCCAGCAGATACAAGACAGGGGACCCACGGAATGAGCAGTTCTTC. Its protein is CASRYKTGDPRNEQFF.

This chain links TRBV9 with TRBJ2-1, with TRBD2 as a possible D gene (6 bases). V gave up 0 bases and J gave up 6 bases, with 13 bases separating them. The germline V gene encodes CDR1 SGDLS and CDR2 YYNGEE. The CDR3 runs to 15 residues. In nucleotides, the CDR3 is TGTGCCAGCAGCGTAGAAGGAGGGGTGGGCAATGAGCAGTTCTTC. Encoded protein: CASSVEGGVGNEQFF.

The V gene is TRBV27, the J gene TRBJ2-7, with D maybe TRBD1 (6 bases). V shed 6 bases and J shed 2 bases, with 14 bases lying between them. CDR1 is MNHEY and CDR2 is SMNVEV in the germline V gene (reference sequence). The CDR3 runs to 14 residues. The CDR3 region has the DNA TGTGCCAGCAGGGATATAGGGGGACCCTACGAGCAGTACTTC. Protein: CASRDIGGPYEQYF.